Listed below are T cell receptor beta chains from one sample, sequenced in a study of OX40 agonist ivuxolimab in advanced cancers. Profiled with immunoSEQ multiplex PCR; TCRdb holds only in-frame clones, not every one. The sample includes some 130,000 clones, roughly nine tenths of them seen just once. Sample: CD4+ or CD8+ T cells sorted from blood, taken in a trial of the OX40 agonist ivuxolimab. All receptors derive from an adult with an advanced solid tumor such as melanoma, head and neck, liver or kidney cancer. The CDR3 runs from the conserved cysteine through the conserved F or W. A D gene is named only where the DNA matches it firmly. The size field is filled for only some rows; it gives once, few, many or a size class.

size: NA; V: TRBV30; J: TRBJ2-3; D: NA; CDR3: CAWSAGDTDTQYF; DNA: TGTGCCTGGAGTGCTGGAGACACAGATACGCAGTATTTT
size: once; V: TRBV4-3; J: TRBJ2-1; D: TRBD2; CDR3: CASSPDGRSYNEQFF; DNA: TGCGCCAGCAGCCCCGACGGGAGGTCCTACAATGAGCAGTTCTTC
size: NA; V: TRBV7-5; J: TRBJ2-7; D: NA; CDR3: CARSLGPGSLYEQYF; DNA: TGTGCCAGAAGCTTAGGCCCAGGGAGTCTCTACGAGCAGTACTTC
size: NA; V: TRBV4-2; J: TRBJ2-7; D: TRBD1; CDR3: CASSPGAGTGVASEQYF; DNA: TGTGCCAGCAGCCCTGGAGCCGGGACAGGGGTTGCTTCCGAGCAGTACTTC
size: NA; V: TRBV21-1; J: TRBJ2-1; D: NA; CDR3: CASNSGTYNEQFF; DNA: TGTGCCAGCAACAGCGGGACCTACAATGAGCAGTTCTTC
size: few; V: TRBV10-3; J: TRBJ1-1; D: NA; CDR3: CAISDTNRDRAFF; DNA: TGTGCCATCAGTGACACCAACAGGGATAGAGCTTTCTTT
size: NA; V: TRBV19; J: TRBJ2-3; D: NA; CDR3: CASSRGKGVLPDTDTQYF; DNA: TGTGCCAGTAGTAGGGGAAAGGGGGTTCTACCTGACACAGATACGCAGTATTTT
size: NA; V: TRBV11-2; J: TRBJ2-1; D: TRBD1; CDR3: CASSADRINEQFF; DNA: TGTGCCAGCAGCGCGGACAGGATCAATGAGCAGTTCTTC
size: NA; V: TRBV28; J: TRBJ1-4; D: NA; CDR3: CASSLGQGFDKLFF; DNA: TGTGCCAGCAGTTTGGGGCAGGGCTTCGATAAACTGTTTTTT
size: NA; V: TRBV6-6; J: TRBJ2-1; D: TRBD2; CDR3: CASIFGLADYNEQFF; DNA: TGTGCCAGCATTTTCGGGCTAGCGGACTACAATGAGCAGTTCTTC
size: NA; V: TRBV28; J: TRBJ2-3; D: TRBD1; CDR3: CASRPGQATDTQYF; DNA: TGTGCCAGCAGACCCGGACAGGCCACAGATACGCAGTATTTT
size: NA; V: TRBV11-2; J: TRBJ1-4; D: TRBD1; CDR3: CASNGGTGTTNEKLFF; DNA: TGTGCCAGCAACGGAGGGACAGGGACGACTAATGAAAAACTGTTTTTT
size: NA; V: TRBV5-6; J: TRBJ2-7; D: TRBD2; CDR3: CASSQGVLVAGSYEQYF; DNA: TGTGCCAGCAGCCAAGGAGTTTTGGTAGCGGGCTCCTACGAGCAGTACTTC
size: once; V: TRBV7-2; J: TRBJ2-2; D: NA; CDR3: CASSLRYQMNTGELFF; DNA: TGTGCCAGCAGCTTACGCTACCAAATGAACACCGGGGAGCTGTTTTTT
size: NA; V: TRBV5-1; J: TRBJ2-7; D: NA; CDR3: CASSLPSIYEQYF; DNA: TGCGCCAGCAGTTTGCCTAGCATCTACGAGCAGTACTTC
size: once; V: TRBV20-1; J: TRBJ1-2; D: NA; CDR3: CSANRNYGYTF; DNA: TGCAGTGCTAACAGAAACTATGGCTACACCTTC
size: NA; V: TRBV13; J: TRBJ1-1; D: TRBD1; CDR3: CASSQGGGDTEAFF; DNA: TGTGCCAGCAGCCAAGGGGGCGGGGATACTGAAGCTTTCTTT